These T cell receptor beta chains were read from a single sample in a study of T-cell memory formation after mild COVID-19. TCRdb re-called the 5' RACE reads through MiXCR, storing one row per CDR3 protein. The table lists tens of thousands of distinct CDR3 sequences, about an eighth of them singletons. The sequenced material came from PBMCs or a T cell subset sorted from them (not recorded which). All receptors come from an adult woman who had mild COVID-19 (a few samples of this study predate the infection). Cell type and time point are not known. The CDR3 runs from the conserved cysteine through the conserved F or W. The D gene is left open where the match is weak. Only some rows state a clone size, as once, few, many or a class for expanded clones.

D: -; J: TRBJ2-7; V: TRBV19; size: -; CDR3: CASSIATGGIYEQYF; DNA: TGTGCCAGTAGTATAGCCACTGGAGGGATCTACGAGCAGTACTTC
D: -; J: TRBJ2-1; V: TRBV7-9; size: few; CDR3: CASSLEWRVESYNEQFF; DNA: TGTGCCAGCAGCTTAGAATGGCGGGTTGAATCCTACAATGAGCAGTTCTTC
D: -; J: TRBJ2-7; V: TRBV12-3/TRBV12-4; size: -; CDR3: CASSLAVGAYEQYF; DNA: TGTGCCAGCAGTTTAGCGGTGGGGGCCTACGAGCAGTACTTC
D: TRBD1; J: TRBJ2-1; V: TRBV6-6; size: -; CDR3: CASRTGNEQFF; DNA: TGTGCCAGCAGGACAGGGAATGAGCAGTTCTTC
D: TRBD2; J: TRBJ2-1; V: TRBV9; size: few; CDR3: CASKETSGGSEQFF; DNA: TGTGCCAGCAAGGAGACTAGCGGGGGGAGTGAGCAGTTCTTC
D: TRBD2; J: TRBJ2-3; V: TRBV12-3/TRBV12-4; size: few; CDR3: CASSTTSGSADTQYF; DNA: TGTGCCAGCAGTACGACTAGCGGGAGTGCAGATACGCAGTATTTT
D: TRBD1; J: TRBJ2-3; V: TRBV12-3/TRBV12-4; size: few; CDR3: CASSGQGDTDTQYF; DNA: TGTGCCAGCAGTGGACAGGGTGACACAGATACGCAGTATTTT
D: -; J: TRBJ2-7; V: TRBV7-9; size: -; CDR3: CASSYDGKSYEQYF; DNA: TGTGCCAGCTCCTACGACGGAAAATCCTACGAGCAGTACTTC
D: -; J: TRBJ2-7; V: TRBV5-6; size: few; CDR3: CASSLGMASSSYEQYF; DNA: TGTGCCAGCAGCTTGGGGATGGCTTCGAGCTCCTACGAGCAGTACTTC
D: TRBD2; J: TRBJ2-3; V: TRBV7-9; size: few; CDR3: CASSLISLTSGSEVDTQYF; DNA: TGTGCCAGCAGCTTAATCTCTCTTACTAGCGGGAGTGAGGTAGATACGCAGTATTTT
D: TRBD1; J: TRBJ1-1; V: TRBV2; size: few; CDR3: CASRVTGSAEAFF; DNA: TGTGCCAGCAGGGTGACAGGGAGCGCTGAAGCTTTCTTT
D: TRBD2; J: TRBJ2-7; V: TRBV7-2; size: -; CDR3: CASSVTSASYEQYF; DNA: TGTGCCAGCAGCGTCACTAGCGCGAGTTACGAGCAGTACTTC
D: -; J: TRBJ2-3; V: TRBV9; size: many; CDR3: CASSVGVSYTDTQYF; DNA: TGTGCCAGCAGCGTAGGGGTCAGTTACACAGATACGCAGTATTTT
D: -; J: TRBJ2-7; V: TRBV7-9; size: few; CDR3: CASWGTYEQYF; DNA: TGTGCCAGCTGGGGAACCTACGAGCAGTACTTC
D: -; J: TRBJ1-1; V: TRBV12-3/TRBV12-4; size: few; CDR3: CASVLGNTEAFF; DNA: TGTGCCAGCGTCCTAGGGAACACTGAAGCTTTCTTT
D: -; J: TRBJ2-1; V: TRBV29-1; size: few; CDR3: CSVLAGYNEQFF; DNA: TGCAGCGTACTCGCGGGTTACAATGAGCAGTTCTTC
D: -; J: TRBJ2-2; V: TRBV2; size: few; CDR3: CASSRDPNTGELFF; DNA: TGTGCCAGCAGCCGGGACCCGAACACCGGGGAGCTGTTTTTT
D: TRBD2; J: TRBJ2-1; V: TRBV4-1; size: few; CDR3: CASSQGLAGEQFF; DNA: TGCGCCAGCAGCCAAGGCCTAGCGGGGGAGCAGTTCTTC
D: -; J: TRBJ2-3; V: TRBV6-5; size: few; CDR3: CASSSNPSDTQYF; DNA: TGTGCCAGCAGTTCAAACCCCTCAGATACGCAGTATTTT
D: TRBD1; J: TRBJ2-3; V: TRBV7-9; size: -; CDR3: CASSLVGTGVSDTQYF; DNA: TGTGCCAGCAGCTTAGTGGGGACAGGGGTATCGGATACGCAGTATTTT
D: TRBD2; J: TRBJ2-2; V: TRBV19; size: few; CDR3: CASSNGAGVGYGTGELFF; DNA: TGTGCCAGTAGTAACGGGGCGGGAGTGGGTTACGGCACCGGGGAGCTGTTTTTT
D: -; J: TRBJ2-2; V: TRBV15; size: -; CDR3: CATGGTGELFF; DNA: TGTGCCACCGGGGGGACCGGGGAGCTGTTTTTT
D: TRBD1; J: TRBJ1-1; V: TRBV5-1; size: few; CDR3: CASSLQGGVTEAFF; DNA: TGCGCCAGCAGCCTGCAGGGGGGGGTCACTGAAGCTTTCTTT
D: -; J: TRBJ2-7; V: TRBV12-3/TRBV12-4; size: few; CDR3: CASSLAPNPGSYEQYF; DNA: TGTGCCAGCAGTTTAGCCCCTAACCCTGGATCTTACGAGCAGTACTTC
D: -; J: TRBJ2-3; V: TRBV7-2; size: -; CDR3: CASSRGLTDTQYF; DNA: TGTGCCAGCAGCCGAGGACTAACAGATACGCAGTATTTT
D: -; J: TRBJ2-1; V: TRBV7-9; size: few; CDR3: CASGMTGIVEQFF; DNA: TGTGCCAGCGGTATGACCGGGATTGTAGAGCAGTTCTTC
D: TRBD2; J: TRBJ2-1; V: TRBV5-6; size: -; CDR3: CASSLGASGSINEQFF; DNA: TGTGCCAGCAGCTTGGGGGCTAGCGGGAGTATCAATGAGCAGTTCTTC
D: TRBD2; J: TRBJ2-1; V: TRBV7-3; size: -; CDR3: CASSLGGGHPDNEQFF; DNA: TGTGCCAGCAGCCTCGGGGGAGGGCACCCAGACAATGAGCAGTTCTTC
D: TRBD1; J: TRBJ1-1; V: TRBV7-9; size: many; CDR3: CASSYPGQEAFF; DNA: TGTGCCAGCAGCTATCCGGGACAGGAAGCTTTCTTT